Each of the 8 T cell receptor beta chains below was sequenced from the same sample in a study of shared clonotypes between healthy human individuals. Here immunoSEQ multiplex PCR was the method, and the copy in TCRdb shows in-frame clones only, minus some. The table shows 780,000 or so clones, with approximately 77% occurring only once. Sequences were obtained from memory CD4+ T cells sorted from blood. Regarding subset: CD45RA-negative fraction. These receptors all stem from a young woman in good health.

V gene TRBV5-1 combines with J gene TRBJ2-1; 9 bases line up with TRBD2. There are 15 residues in the CDR3. J was trimmed by 4 bases and V by 4 bases; bases with no gene match: 6. From germline, CDR1 is SGHRS and CDR2 YFSETQ. The CDR3 loop reads CASSTSSGEYNEQFF. DNA of the CDR3: TGCGCCAGCAGCACCTCTAGCGGGGAGTACAATGAGCAGTTCTTC.

This rearrangement joins TRBV5-6 to TRBJ2-4, with D uncertain. V lost 2 bases to trimming and J lost 4 bases, with 7 bases between them. CDR3 size: 13 residues. Germline CDR1 SGHDT, CDR2 YYEEEE. In nucleotides, the CDR3 is TGTGCCAGCAGCTTAAAGCGTAAAAACATTCAGTACTTC. It translates to CASSLKRKNIQYF.

The chain employs TRBV10-3 and TRBJ1-1; TRBD1 matches at 7 bases. Germline CDR1 and CDR2: ENHRY and SYGVKD. V was pared by 2 bases and J by 1 base, with 7 bases of the junction left unmatched. The CDR3 runs to 16 residues. CDR3 sequence: CAISERGDSGNTEAFF. The DNA for the CDR3 is TGTGCCATCAGTGAGAGGGGGGACAGTGGGAACACTGAAGCTTTCTTT.

This clone came up a few times. The chain couples TRBV30 to TRBJ2-7, with D perhaps TRBD2 (5 bases). Germline CDR1 reads GTSNPN; CDR2 reads SVGIG (reference sequence). Deletions cut 2 bases from V and 2 bases from J, with 10 bases between. The CDR3 loop spans 13 amino acids. CDR3 coding DNA: TGTGCCTGGAGTACCGGGGTGCCCTACGAGCAGTACTTC. Translating gives CAWSTGVPYEQYF.

There are many counts of this clone. This chain links TRBV6-5 with TRBJ1-4; 7 bases map to TRBD1. The CDR3 sequence is 15 residues long. The germline CDR1 and CDR2 sequences are MNHEY and SVGAGI. Germline trimming cut 6 bases from V and 8 bases from J; bases unmatched to any gene: 12. The CDR3 nucleotides read TGTGCCAGCAGGCGCTACAGAGGGGGCAACGAAAAACTGTTTTTT. Translated: CASRRYRGGNEKLFF.

The CDR3: CASTLRGSRNQPQHF. CDR3 DNA: TGTGCCAGTACCCTCCGCGGGAGTAGGAATCAGCCCCAGCATTTT. J is TRBJ1-5 and V is TRBV19; D unresolved. The germline V gene has CDR1 LNHDA and CDR2 SQIVND (reference sequence). There are 15 residues in the CDR3. V was clipped by 7 bases and J by 4 bases, with 17 bases between them.

The chain employs TRBV6-5 and TRBJ1-6, with no clear D. Germline V gene sequence: CDR1 MNHEY, CDR2 SVGAGI. V lost 0 bases to trimming and J lost 4 bases, with 7 bases between them. The CDR3 has 15 residues. The CDR3 nucleotides are TGTGCCAGCAGTTACTCGATAGGTTATAATTCACCCCTCCACTTT. This sequence encodes CASSYSIGYNSPLHF.

This chain joins TRBV11-2 and TRBJ1-1; D may be TRBD1 (5 bases). The V and J ends lost 3 bases and 6 bases respectively, with 17 bases between them. This CDR3 contains 15 residues. From germline, CDR1 is SGHAT and CDR2 FQNNGV. The CDR3 reads CASSFLGTVGSEAFF. The CDR3 DNA reads TGTGCCAGCAGCTTTCTCGGGACCGTGGGTTCTGAAGCTTTCTTT.